Sequencing of this TCR beta chain was carried out in a study of cytomegalovirus exposure and HLA in healthy donors. Nominally healthy donors were sampled, though unrecorded immune exposures were likely. PCR was performed using 60 Vbeta and 13 Jbeta primers. Clones were sequenced by immunoSEQ multiplex PCR, and TCRdb holds only the in-frame ones, with some missing. Seen here are about 200,000 clones, more than 75% observed once, and the top ten hold around 0.4%. Germline CDR1 KGHSH, CDR2 LQKENI. CDR3 size: 13 residues. V was pared by 4 bases and J by 7 bases, with 14 bases between. The V gene is TRBV18, the J gene TRBJ2-7, with D tentatively TRBD1 (6 bases). Sequenced material: PBMCs. This receptor was identified in a male donor in good health and CMV-seropositive. The CDR3 is CASSLTLRGEQYF. CDR3 sequence (DNA): TGTGCCAGCTCACTGACGCTTAGGGGGGAGCAGTACTTC.